Shown below are 7 T cell receptor beta chains from a single sample sequenced in a study of cytomegalovirus exposure and HLA in healthy donors. PCR used 60 Vbeta primers and 13 Jbeta primers. The data were produced by immunoSEQ multiplex PCR, yet TCRdb's version contains in-frame clones alone and is incomplete. This repertoire shows around 180,000 clones, about 80% found once; its top ten account for just over 2%. Sequenced sample: PBMCs. Every receptor here comes from a young woman in good health and CMV-seropositive.

In DNA, the CDR3 is TGTGCCAGCAGCTTAGAGGGTGGGGCGCAGCCCCAGCATTTT. It codes for CASSLEGGAQPQHF. This chain connects TRBV7-9 to TRBJ1-5; the D gene is possibly TRBD1 (5 bases). Per germline, CDR1 SEHNR and CDR2 FQNEAQ (reference sequence). The CDR3 has 14 amino acids. Trimming removed 1 base at V and 7 bases at J, with 11 bases between.

This clone was detected only a few times. The rearrangement uses TRBV30 and TRBJ2-2, with a weak D call TRBD1 (5 bases). The CDR3 is 16 residues long. V lost 0 bases and J lost 0, with 11 bases in between. Germline values: CDR1 GTSNPN, CDR2 SVGIG (reference sequence). CDR3 in DNA: TGTGCCTGGAGTGTCCGTACAGGCGCGAACACCGGGGAGCTGTTTTTT. Translated: CAWSVRTGANTGELFF. The full variable domain, rest sourced from reference TRBV30 and TRBJ2-2, is SQTIHQWPATLVQPVGSPLSLECTVEGTSNPNLYWYRQAAGRGLQLLFYSVGIGQISSEVPQNLSASRPQDRQFILSSKKLLLSDSGFYLCAWSVRTGANTGELFFGEGSRLTVL.

V is TRBV2 and J is TRBJ2-2; tentatively, D is TRBD2 (7 bases). This CDR3 comprises 18 residues. Per the germline V gene, CDR1 is SNHLY and CDR2 is FYNNEI. Trimming removed 0 bases at V and 7 bases at J, with 21 bases between. As DNA, the CDR3 is TGTGCCAGCAGTGAAGCGCTTCTAGGGGGGGGGTATGGCGGGGAGCTGTTTTTT. Translating it yields CASSEALLGGGYGGELFF.

The chain uses TRBV29-1 and TRBJ1-4, with D hard to call. Germline loops: CDR1 SQVTM, CDR2 ANQGSEA. The ends were cut back, 7 bases at V and 0 bases at J, with 12 bases in the middle. The CDR3 runs to 14 residues. The chain's CDR3 is CSARARPTNEKLFF. The CDR3 bases are TGCAGCGCCCGAGCCCGTCCAACTAATGAAAAACTGTTTTTT.

The chain uses TRBV5-4 and TRBJ2-2, with D possibly matching TRBD2 (6 bases). Germline V CDR1 and CDR2: SGHNT, YYREEE (reference sequence). V was clipped by 3 bases and J by 4 bases, with 13 bases between them. The CDR3 totals 15 residues. The CDR3 DNA is TGTGCCAGCAGCTCCGGGACTTTCCCCACCGGGGAGCTGTTTTTT. Its protein is CASSSGTFPTGELFF.

V is TRBV28 and J is TRBJ2-3; unclear D gene. Germline V gene sequence: CDR1 MDHEN, CDR2 SYDVKM. This CDR3 has 15 residues. V gave up 5 bases and J gave up 0 bases, with 12 bases separating them. The CDR3 is CASSQALPSTDTQYF. Here the CDR3 DNA reads TGTGCCAGCAGTCAAGCGCTCCCTAGCACAGATACGCAGTATTTT.

This clone was found a few times. The sample carries other DNA sequences with the same CDR3. The rearrangement joins TRBV2 to TRBJ1-2; 7 bases match TRBD1. Germline V gene lookup returns CDR1 SNHLY and CDR2 FYNNEI. With 5 bases clipped from V and 2 bases from J, the junction kept 2 bases outside the gene matches. The CDR3 sequence is 13 residues long. CDR3 in amino acids: CASSRQGNYGYTF. The CDR3 DNA is TGTGCCAGCAGTAGACAGGGCAACTATGGCTACACCTTC.